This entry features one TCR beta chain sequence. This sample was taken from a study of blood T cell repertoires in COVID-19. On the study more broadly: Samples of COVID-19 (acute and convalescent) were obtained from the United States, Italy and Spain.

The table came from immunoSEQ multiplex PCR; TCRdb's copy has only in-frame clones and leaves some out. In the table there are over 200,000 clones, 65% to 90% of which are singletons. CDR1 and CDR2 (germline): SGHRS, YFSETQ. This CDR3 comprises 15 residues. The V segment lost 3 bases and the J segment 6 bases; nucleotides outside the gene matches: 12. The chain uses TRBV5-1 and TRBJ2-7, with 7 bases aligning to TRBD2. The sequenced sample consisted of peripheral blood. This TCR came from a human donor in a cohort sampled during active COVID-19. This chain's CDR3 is CASSSSPGLTSEQYF. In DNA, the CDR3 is TGCGCCAGCAGCTCCAGCCCGGGACTAACTAGCGAGCAGTACTTC.